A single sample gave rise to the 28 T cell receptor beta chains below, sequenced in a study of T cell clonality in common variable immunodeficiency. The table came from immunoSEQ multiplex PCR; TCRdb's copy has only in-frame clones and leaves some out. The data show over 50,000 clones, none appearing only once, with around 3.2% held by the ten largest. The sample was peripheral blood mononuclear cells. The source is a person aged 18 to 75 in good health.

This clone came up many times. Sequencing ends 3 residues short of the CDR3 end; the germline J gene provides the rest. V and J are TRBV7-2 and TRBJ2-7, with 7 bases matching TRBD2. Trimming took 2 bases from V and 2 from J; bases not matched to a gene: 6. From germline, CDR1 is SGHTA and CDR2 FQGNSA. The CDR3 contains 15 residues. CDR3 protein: CASSLWTAGAYEQYF. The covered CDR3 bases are TGTGCCAGCAGCTTATGGACTGCGGGAGCCTACGAG.

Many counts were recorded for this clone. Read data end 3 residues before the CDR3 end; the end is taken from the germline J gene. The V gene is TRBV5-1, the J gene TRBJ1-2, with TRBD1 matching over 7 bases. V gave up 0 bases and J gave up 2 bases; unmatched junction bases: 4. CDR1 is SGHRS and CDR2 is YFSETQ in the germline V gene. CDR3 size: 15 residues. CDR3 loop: CASSLEGAANYGYTF. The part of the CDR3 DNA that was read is TGCGCCAGCAGCTTGGAGGGGGCCGCCAACTATGGC.

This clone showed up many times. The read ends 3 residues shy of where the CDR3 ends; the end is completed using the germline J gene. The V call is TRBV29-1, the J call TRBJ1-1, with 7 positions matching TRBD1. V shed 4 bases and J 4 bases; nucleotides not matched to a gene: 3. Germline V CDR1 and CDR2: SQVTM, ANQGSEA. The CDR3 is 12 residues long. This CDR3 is CSVGPGGTEAFF. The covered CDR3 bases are TGCAGCGTTGGCCCAGGGGGCACTGAA.

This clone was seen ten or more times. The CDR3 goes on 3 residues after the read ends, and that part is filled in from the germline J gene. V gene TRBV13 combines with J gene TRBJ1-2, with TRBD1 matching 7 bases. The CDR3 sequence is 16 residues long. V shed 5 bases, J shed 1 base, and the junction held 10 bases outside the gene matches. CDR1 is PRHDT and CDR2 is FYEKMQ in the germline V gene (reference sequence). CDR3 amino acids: CASSHGGTDHNYGYTF. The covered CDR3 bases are TGTGCCAGCAGCCATGGCGGGACAGACCATAACTATGGC.

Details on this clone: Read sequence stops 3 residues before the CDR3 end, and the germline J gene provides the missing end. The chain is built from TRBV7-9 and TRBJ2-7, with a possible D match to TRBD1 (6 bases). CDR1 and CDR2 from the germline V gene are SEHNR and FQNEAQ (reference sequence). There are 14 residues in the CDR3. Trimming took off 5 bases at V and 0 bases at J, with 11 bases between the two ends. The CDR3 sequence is CASSPGQSSYEQYF. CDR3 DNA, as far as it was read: TGTGCCAGCAGCCCTGGACAGAGCTCCTACGAG. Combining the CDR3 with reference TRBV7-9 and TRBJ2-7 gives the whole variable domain DTGVSQNPRHKITKRGQNVTFRCDPISEHNRLYWYRQTLGQGPEFLTYFQNEAQLEKSRLLSDRFSAERPKGSFSTLEIQRTEQGDSAMYLCASSPGQSSYEQYFGPGTRLTVT.

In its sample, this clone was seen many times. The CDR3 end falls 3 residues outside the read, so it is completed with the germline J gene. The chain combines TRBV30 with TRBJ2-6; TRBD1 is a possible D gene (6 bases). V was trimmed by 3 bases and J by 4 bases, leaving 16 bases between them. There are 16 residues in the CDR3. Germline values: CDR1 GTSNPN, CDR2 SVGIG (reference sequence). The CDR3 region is CAWRVPGAKGANVLTF. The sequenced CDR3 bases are TGTGCCTGGAGGGTACCAGGGGCGAAGGGGGCCAACGTC.

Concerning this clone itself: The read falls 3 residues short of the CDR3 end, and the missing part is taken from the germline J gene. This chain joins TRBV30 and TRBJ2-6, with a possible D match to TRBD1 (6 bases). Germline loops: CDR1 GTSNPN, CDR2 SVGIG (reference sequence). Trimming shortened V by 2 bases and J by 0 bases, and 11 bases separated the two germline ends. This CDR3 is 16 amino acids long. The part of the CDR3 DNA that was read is TGTGCCTGGAGTTTCCAAGGGGGCTCTGGGGCCAACGTC. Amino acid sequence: CAWSFQGGSGANV. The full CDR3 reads CAWSFQGGSGANVLTF.

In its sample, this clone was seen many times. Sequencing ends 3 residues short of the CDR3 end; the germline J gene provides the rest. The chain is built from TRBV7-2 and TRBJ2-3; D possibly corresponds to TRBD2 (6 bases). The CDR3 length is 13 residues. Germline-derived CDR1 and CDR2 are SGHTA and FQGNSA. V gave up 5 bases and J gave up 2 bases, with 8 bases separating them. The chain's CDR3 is CASSGTYTDTQYF. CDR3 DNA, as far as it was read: TGTGCCAGCAGCGGGACTTACACAGATACG.

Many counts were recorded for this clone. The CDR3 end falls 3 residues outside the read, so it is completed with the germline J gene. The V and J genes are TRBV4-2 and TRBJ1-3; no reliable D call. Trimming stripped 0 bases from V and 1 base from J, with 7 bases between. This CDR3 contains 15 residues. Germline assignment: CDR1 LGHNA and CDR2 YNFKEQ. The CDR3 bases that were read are TGTGCCAGCAGCCAAGATAGCGGGTCTGGAAACACC. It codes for CASSQDSGSGNT. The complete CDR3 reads CASSQDSGSGNTIYF.

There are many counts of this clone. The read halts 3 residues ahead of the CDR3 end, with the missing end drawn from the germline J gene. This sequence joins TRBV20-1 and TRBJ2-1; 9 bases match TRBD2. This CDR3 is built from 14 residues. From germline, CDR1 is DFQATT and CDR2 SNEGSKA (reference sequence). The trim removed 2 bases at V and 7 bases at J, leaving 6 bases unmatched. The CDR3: CSARSAGGLNEQFF. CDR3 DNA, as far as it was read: TGCAGTGCTAGATCTGCGGGAGGGCTTAATGAG.

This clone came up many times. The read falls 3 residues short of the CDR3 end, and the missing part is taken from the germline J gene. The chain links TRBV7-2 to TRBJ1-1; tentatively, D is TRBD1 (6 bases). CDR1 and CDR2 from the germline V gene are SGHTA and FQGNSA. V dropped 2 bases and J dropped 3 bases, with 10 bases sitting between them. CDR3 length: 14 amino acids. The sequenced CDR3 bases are TGTGCCAGCAGCTTACGCAGGGGAGACACTGAA. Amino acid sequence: CASSLRRGDTE. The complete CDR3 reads CASSLRRGDTEAFF.

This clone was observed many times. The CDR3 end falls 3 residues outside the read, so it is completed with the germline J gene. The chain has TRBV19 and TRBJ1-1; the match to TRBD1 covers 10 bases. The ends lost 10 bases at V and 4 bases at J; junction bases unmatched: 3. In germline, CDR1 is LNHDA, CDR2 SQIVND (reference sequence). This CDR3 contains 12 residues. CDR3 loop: CATRTGGTEAFF. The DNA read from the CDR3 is TGTGCCACACGGACAGGGGGCACTGAA.

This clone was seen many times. This CDR3 is CASSPTREPGELFF. Incomplete CDR3 DNA: TGTGCCAGCAGCCCTACTAGAGAACCCGGGGAG. The chain joins TRBV12-3 or TRBV12-4 to TRBJ2-2; tentative D call: TRBD2 (5 bases). With the read ending 3 residues before the CDR3 end, the germline J gene is used to fill in that end. The CDR3 loop spans 14 amino acids. V was cut by 6 bases and J by 6 bases, with 14 bases left in between.

The covered CDR3 bases are TGTGCCAGCCCCAGGACTTTTCAAGAGACG. This gives the protein CASPRTFQET. The whole CDR3 sequence is CASPRTFQETQYF. This chain joins TRBV2 and TRBJ2-3, with D possibly TRBD2 on 5 matching bases. The CDR3 extends 3 residues past the end of the read, so its final part is completed from the germline J gene. The CDR3 totals 13 residues. The germline gives CDR1 SNHLY, CDR2 FYNNEI.

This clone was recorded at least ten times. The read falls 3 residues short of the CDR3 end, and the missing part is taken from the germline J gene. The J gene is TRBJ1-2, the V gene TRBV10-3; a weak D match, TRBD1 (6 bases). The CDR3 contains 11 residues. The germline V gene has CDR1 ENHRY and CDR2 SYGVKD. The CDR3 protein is CATTTEGDYTF. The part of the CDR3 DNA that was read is TGTGCCACCACGACAGAGGGGGAC.

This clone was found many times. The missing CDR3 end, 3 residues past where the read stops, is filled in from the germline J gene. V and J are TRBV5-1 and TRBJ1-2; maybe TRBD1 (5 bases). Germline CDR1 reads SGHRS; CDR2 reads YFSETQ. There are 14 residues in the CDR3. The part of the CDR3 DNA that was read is TGCGCCAGCAGCTTGGGACAGCCGCCCGAGCGC. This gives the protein CASSLGQPPER. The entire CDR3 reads CASSLGQPPERYTF.

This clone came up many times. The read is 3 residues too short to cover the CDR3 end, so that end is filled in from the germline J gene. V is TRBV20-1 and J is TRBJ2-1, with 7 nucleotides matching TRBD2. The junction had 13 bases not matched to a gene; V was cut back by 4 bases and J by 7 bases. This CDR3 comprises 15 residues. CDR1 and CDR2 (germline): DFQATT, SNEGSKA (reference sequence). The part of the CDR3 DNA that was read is TGCAGTGCTACCCTGGCGGCGGGAGTACCAAATGAG. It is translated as CSATLAAGVPNE. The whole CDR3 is CSATLAAGVPNEQFF.

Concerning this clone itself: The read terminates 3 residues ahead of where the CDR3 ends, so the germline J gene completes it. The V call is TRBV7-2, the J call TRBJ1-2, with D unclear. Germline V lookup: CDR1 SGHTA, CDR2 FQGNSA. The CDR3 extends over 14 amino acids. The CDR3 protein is CASSLARYSYDYTF. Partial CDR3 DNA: TGTGCCAGCAGCTTAGCGCGGTACTCCTACGAC.

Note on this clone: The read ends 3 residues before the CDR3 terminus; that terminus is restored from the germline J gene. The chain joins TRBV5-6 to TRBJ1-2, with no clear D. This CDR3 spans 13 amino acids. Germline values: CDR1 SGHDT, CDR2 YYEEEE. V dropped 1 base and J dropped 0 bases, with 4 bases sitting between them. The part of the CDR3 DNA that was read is TGTGCCAGCAGCTTGACAACTAACTATGGC. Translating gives CASSLTTNYG. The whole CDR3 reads CASSLTTNYGYTF.

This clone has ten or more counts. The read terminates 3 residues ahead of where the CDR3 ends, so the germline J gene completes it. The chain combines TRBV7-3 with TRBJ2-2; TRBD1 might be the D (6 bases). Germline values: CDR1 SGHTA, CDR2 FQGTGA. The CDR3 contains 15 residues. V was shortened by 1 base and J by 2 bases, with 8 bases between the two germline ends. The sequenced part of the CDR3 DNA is TGTGCCAGCAGCTTAATGGGACAAAACACCGGGGAG. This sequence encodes CASSLMGQNTGE. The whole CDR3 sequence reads CASSLMGQNTGELFF. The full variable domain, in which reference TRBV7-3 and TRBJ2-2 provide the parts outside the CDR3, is GAGVSQTPSNKVTEKGKYVELRCDPISGHTALYWYRQSLGQGPEFLIYFQGTGAADDSGLPNDRFFAVRPEGSVSTLKIQRTERGDSAVYLCASSLMGQNTGELFFGEGSRLTVL.

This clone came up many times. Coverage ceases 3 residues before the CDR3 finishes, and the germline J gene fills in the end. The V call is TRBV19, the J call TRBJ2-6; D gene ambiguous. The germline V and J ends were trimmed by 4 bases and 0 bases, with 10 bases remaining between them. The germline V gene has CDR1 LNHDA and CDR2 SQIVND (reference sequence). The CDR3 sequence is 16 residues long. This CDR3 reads CASSKAVDSGANVLTF. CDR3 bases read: TGTGCCAGTAGTAAGGCGGTGGACTCTGGGGCCAACGTC.

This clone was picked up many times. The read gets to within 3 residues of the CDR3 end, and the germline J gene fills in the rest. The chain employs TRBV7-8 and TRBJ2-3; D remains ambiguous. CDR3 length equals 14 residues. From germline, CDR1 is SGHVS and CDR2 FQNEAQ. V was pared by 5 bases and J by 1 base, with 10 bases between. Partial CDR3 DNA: TGTGCCAGCAGCCCCCCCCGGGGCACAGATACG. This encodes CASSPPRGTDT. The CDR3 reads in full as CASSPPRGTDTQYF.

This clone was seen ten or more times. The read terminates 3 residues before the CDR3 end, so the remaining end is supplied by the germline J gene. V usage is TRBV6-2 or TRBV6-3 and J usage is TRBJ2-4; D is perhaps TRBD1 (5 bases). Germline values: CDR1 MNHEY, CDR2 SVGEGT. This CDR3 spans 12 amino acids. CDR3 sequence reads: CASSYSAGYQYF. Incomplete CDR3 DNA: TGTGCCAGCAGTTACTCGGCAGGGTAT.

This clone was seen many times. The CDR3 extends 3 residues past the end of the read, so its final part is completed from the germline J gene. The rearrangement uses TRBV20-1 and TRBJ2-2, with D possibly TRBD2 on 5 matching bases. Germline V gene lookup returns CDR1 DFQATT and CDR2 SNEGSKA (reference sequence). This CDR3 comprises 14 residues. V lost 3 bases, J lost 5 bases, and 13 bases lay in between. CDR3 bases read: TGCAGTGCTAGGACCCGCGGAGGAACCGGGGAG. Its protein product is CSARTRGGTGE. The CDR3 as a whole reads CSARTRGGTGELFF.

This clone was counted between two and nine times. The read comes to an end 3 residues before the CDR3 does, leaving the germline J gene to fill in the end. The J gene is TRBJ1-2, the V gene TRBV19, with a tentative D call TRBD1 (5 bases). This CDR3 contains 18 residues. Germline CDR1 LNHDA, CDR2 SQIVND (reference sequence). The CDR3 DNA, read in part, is TGTGCCAGTAGTACCGAAAGGACTAGCGGGGGGGTAGCGGATACC. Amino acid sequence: CASSTERTSGGVADT. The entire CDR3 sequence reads CASSTERTSGGVADTYTF.

CDR3 amino acids: CASSPRLADNEQFF. The covered CDR3 bases are TGTGCCAGCAGCCCCCGACTAGCAGACAATGAG. The chain has TRBV11-3 and TRBJ2-1; 7 positions agree with TRBD2. The read terminates 3 residues before the CDR3 end, so the remaining end is supplied by the germline J gene. Germline loops: CDR1 SGHNT, CDR2 YENEEA. The V gene end was trimmed by 5 bases and the J gene end by 5 bases; junction bases not matched to a gene: 6. This CDR3 contains 14 residues.

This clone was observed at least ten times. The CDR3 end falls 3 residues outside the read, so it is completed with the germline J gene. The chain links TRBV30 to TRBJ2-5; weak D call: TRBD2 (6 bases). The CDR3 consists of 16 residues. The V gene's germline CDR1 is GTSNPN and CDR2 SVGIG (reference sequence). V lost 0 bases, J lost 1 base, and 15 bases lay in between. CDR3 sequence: CAWSVWDSNPQETQYF. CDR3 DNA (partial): TGTGCCTGGAGTGTATGGGACTCCAATCCCCAAGAGACC.

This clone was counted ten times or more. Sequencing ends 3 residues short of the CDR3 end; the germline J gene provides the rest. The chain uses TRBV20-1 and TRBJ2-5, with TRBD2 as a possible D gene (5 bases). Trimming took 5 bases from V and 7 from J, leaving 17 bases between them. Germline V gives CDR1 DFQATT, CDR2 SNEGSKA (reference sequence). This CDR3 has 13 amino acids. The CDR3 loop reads CSAPARGWGTQYF. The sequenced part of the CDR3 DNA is TGCAGTGCTCCCGCGCGCGGGTGGGGGACC.